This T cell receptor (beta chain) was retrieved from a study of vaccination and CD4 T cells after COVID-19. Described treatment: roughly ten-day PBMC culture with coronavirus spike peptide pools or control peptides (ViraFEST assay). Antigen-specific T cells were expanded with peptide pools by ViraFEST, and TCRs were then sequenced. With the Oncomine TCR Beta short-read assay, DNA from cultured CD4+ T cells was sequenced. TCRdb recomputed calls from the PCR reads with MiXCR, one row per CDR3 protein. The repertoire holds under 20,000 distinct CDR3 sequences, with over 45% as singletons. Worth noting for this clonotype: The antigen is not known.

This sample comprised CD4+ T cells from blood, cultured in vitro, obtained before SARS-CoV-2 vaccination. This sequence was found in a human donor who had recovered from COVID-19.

The CDR3 spells CAIGTDLYEQYF. CDR3 coding DNA: TGTGCCATCGGGACAGATCTATACGAGCAGTACTTC. The rearrangement joins TRBV10-3 to TRBJ2-7; 7 nucleotides match TRBD1. The CDR3 is 12 amino acids. Germline CDR1 is ENHRY and CDR2 is SYGVKD. Germline trimming cut 8 bases from V and 4 bases from J; bases unmatched to any gene: 5.